A single sample is the source of the 23 T cell receptor beta chains below, sequenced in a study of cytomegalovirus exposure and HLA in healthy donors. PCR was performed using 60 Vbeta and 13 Jbeta primers. The table came from immunoSEQ multiplex PCR; TCRdb's copy has only in-frame clones and leaves some out. The sample has 85,000 to 120,000 clones, about 71% seen once. Sequenced material: PBMCs. The receptors here all came from a boy aged 5-17 years in good health and CMV-seronegative.

The gene calls are TRBV30 and TRBJ1-2, with a weak D call TRBD1 (6 bases). Germline V CDR1 and CDR2: GTSNPN, SVGIG (reference sequence). V lost 0 bases and J 2 bases, leaving 7 bases between the germline ends. The CDR3 runs to 13 residues. CDR3 sequence reads: CAWSVGTNYGYTF. The DNA of the CDR3 is TGTGCCTGGAGTGTAGGGACAAACTATGGCTACACCTTC.

This clone showed up just once. The rearrangement joins TRBV11-2 to TRBJ2-3; 9 nucleotides align to TRBD2. Germline V gene lookup returns CDR1 SGHAT and CDR2 FQNNGV. The CDR3 loop spans 16 amino acids. Trimming cost V 7 bases and J 11 bases; bases outside gene matches: 19. DNA for the CDR3: TGTGCCAGCACCGCCCCTCTAGCGGGGTTAGGCTTTGGGCAGTATTTT. It encodes CASTAPLAGLGFGQYF.

The chain links TRBV5-1 to TRBJ1-1; D is undetermined. Germline lookup yields CDR1 SGHRS and CDR2 YFSETQ. The CDR3 is made up of 13 amino acids. V was clipped by 0 bases and J by 11 bases, with 14 bases between them. The CDR3 DNA sequence: TGCGCCAGCAGCTTGGTAGCCGAGCGCGTTGCTTTCTTT. Translating it yields CASSLVAERVAFF.

The chain is built from TRBV28 and TRBJ2-7, with a weak D call TRBD1 (6 bases). The CDR3 has 12 amino acids. V gave up 10 bases and J gave up 4 bases, with 14 bases separating them. Germline V gene data show CDR1 as MDHEN and CDR2 as SYDVKM. DNA of the CDR3: TGTGCCAACCCGGACAGACAGTACGAGCAGTACTTC. It translates to CANPDRQYEQYF.

The J gene is TRBJ2-5, the V gene TRBV29-1, with D tentatively TRBD2 (5 bases). From germline, CDR1 is SQVTM and CDR2 ANQGSEA. With 7 bases removed from V and 2 bases from J, the gap between germline ends came to 17 bases. This CDR3 comprises 14 residues. The CDR3 region has the DNA TGCAGCGCTCTCCCGGTTTCGGGGCAAGAGACCCAGTACTTC. It specifies CSALPVSGQETQYF.

The chain combines TRBV30 with TRBJ2-7; D might be TRBD2 (6 bases). Germline V CDR1 and CDR2: GTSNPN, SVGIG (reference sequence). Between the trimmed V and J ends, which lost 3 bases and 2 bases, there was a span of 11 bases. The CDR3 consists of 13 residues. CDR3: CAWRISGTYEQYF. In DNA, the CDR3 is TGTGCCTGGAGAATTAGCGGCACCTACGAGCAGTACTTC.

The chain combines TRBV5-1 with TRBJ2-3, with D perhaps TRBD1 (6 bases). The CDR3 covers 16 residues. Between the trimmed V and J ends, which lost 4 bases and 2 bases, there was a span of 17 bases. Germline-derived CDR1 and CDR2 are SGHRS and YFSETQ. CDR3 DNA sequence: TGCGCCAGCAGCCCAAACCGACCAGGGGTCACAGATACGCAGTATTTT. As protein: CASSPNRPGVTDTQYF.

A few counts support this clone. This chain connects TRBV7-9 to TRBJ2-1, with D perhaps matching TRBD1 (6 bases). The CDR3 has 16 amino acids. Trimming left V 5 bases short and J 13 bases short, with 27 bases between. Per the germline V gene, CDR1 is SEHNR and CDR2 is FQNEAQ (reference sequence). The CDR3 spells CASSPEGGQLVFAQFF. The CDR3 DNA follows: TGTGCCAGCAGCCCCGAAGGTGGACAGTTGGTTTTTGCCCAGTTCTTC.

This chain links TRBV2 with TRBJ1-2; the D is unclear. Germline V gene data show CDR1 as SNHLY and CDR2 as FYNNEI. The V end lost 5 bases, the J end lost 1 base, and 20 bases lay between the germline ends. This CDR3 has 17 amino acids. This chain's CDR3 is CASSFFDKRNVNYGYTF. CDR3 DNA sequence: TGTGCCAGCAGTTTTTTTGACAAGCGGAACGTTAACTATGGCTACACCTTC.

This clone appeared once. This rearrangement joins TRBV5-6 to TRBJ1-6; D remains unclear. V lost 3 bases to trimming and J lost 7 bases, with 2 bases between them. Germline lookup yields CDR1 SGHDT and CDR2 YYEEEE. The CDR3 is 11 residues long. As DNA, the CDR3 is TGTGCCAGCAGCTCGAATTCACCCCTCCACTTT. Residues: CASSSNSPLHF.

Of note for this clone: Germline is not matched at one junction end, which may reflect a read error. The V and J genes are TRBV5-6 and TRBJ2-1, with D maybe TRBD2 (6 bases). Germline V gene lookup returns CDR1 SGHDT and CDR2 YYEEEE. The CDR3 runs to 13 residues. The CDR3 DNA reads TGTGCCAGCAGCCCAACCCCTGATGGAGGGGCGGTCTTC. Protein product: CASSPTPDGGAVF.

The genes are TRBV27 and TRBJ2-1, with D tentatively TRBD2 (5 bases). CDR3 length: 16 residues. Germline CDR1 reads MNHEY; CDR2 reads SMNVEV (reference sequence). Between the trimmed V and J ends, which lost 5 bases and 9 bases, there was a span of 23 bases. CDR3 sequence (DNA): TGTGCCAGCAGTACAAACACCCCACTAGTGTTCGGTGAGCAGTTCTTC. The encoded protein is CASSTNTPLVFGEQFF.

The rearrangement links TRBV6-1 to TRBJ1-2; possibly TRBD1 for D (5 bases). V was clipped by 5 bases and J by 7 bases, with 17 bases between them. CDR1 and CDR2 from the germline V gene are MNHNS and SASEGT. The CDR3 is 14 residues long. CDR3 sequence reads: CASSRQPMRGGYTF. For the CDR3, the DNA is TGTGCCAGCAGTAGACAGCCGATGCGGGGTGGCTACACCTTC.

The chain combines TRBV30 with TRBJ1-2; D gene uncertain. The germline gives CDR1 GTSNPN, CDR2 SVGIG (reference sequence). This CDR3 has 12 residues. The CDR3 reads CAREVANYGYTF. The DNA of the CDR3 is TGTGCTAGGGAGGTAGCTAACTATGGCTACACCTTC.

This clone was picked up a small number of times. V gene TRBV6-5 combines with J gene TRBJ1-2, with a possible D match to TRBD1 (6 bases). Germline V CDR1 and CDR2: MNHEY, SVGAGI. V gave up 7 bases and J gave up 4 bases, with 19 bases separating them. The CDR3 loop spans 15 amino acids. The CDR3 DNA follows: TGTGCCAGCAATACCGCAGGGGCCGCCAGCTATGGCTACACCTTC. It specifies CASNTAGAASYGYTF.

This rearrangement joins TRBV15 to TRBJ1-1; D perhaps matches TRBD1 (6 bases). Germline CDR1 is LNHNV and CDR2 is YYDKDF (reference sequence). The CDR3 length is 15 residues. V was clipped by 0 bases and J by 0 bases, with 8 bases between them. CDR3 residues: CATSRDRGMNTEAFF. In nucleotides, the CDR3 is TGTGCCACCAGCAGAGACAGGGGAATGAACACTGAAGCTTTCTTT.

The chain employs TRBV25-1 and TRBJ1-1; 8 bases match TRBD1. J gave up 3 bases and V 3 bases, and 9 bases lay outside the gene matches. This CDR3 spans 16 amino acids. CDR1 MGHDK and CDR2 SYGVNS come from the germline V gene. The CDR3: CASSETGADKDTEAFF. As DNA, the CDR3 is TGTGCCAGCAGTGAGACAGGGGCGGATAAGGACACTGAAGCTTTCTTT.

Concerning this clone itself: One end of the junction fails to match germline, which may point to a read error. V usage is TRBV9 and J usage is TRBJ2-3, with TRBD2 as a possible D gene (9 bases). Germline-derived CDR1 and CDR2 are SGDLS and YYNGEE. This CDR3 has 14 amino acids. The chain's CDR3 is CATNRGTSIDTQYF. The CDR3 region has the DNA TGTGCCACCAACAGGGGGACTAGCATAGATACGCAGTATTTT.

This clone showed up just once. This chain connects TRBV11-2 to TRBJ2-3; D gene unclear. Germline V lookup: CDR1 SGHAT, CDR2 FQNNGV. V was cut by 5 bases and J by 10 bases, with 13 bases left in between. This CDR3 has 12 residues. The CDR3 sequence is CASSLPPVAQYF. The CDR3 nucleotides are TGTGCCAGCAGCCTCCCACCGGTGGCGCAGTATTTT. Drawing the rest from reference TRBV11-2 and TRBJ2-3, the complete variable domain is EAGVAQSPRYKIIEKRQSVAFWCNPISGHATLYWYQQILGQGPKLLIQFQNNGVVDDSQLPKDRFSAERLKGVDSTLKIQPAKLEDSAVYLCASSLPPVAQYFGPGTRLTVL.

The chain employs TRBV2 and TRBJ1-4; 10 positions agree with TRBD1. The germline CDR1 and CDR2 sequences are SNHLY and FYNNEI. The CDR3 runs 15 residues. V gave up 6 bases and J gave up 4 bases; unmatched junction bases: 5. DNA of the CDR3: TGTGCCAGCAGGGGACAGGGGTTTGGTAATGAAAAACTGTTTTTT. It encodes CASRGQGFGNEKLFF.

This chain uses TRBV5-4 with TRBJ2-3, with 13 nucleotides matching TRBD2. CDR1 and CDR2 from the germline V gene are SGHNT and YYREEE (reference sequence). The CDR3 totals 16 residues. V lost 4 bases, J lost 2 bases, and 4 bases stayed unmatched. CDR3 sequence: CASSRGLAGNTDTQYF. The CDR3, as DNA: TGTGCCAGCAGCAGGGGACTAGCGGGGAACACAGATACGCAGTATTTT.

This chain uses TRBV6-4 with TRBJ2-1, with D tentatively TRBD2 (6 bases). The CDR3 spans 16 residues. The ends were cut back, 4 bases at V and 0 bases at J, with 13 bases in the middle. CDR1 MRHNA and CDR2 SNTAGT come from the germline V gene. The CDR3, as DNA: TGTGCCAGCAGTGCATCTAGCGAACCCTCCTACAATGAGCAGTTCTTC. Its translation: CASSASSEPSYNEQFF.

For the CDR3, the DNA is TGTGCCAGCAGCCCCGGGACAGGGCTGCAGGACACTGAAGCTTTCTTT. It specifies CASSPGTGLQDTEAFF. The V gene is TRBV5-6, the J gene TRBJ1-1; 9 bases match TRBD1. The germline V gene encodes CDR1 SGHDT and CDR2 YYEEEE. V dropped 4 bases and J dropped 3; count of bases not matched to a gene: 10. This CDR3 comprises 16 residues.